The source of this T cell receptor beta chain is a study of T cell responses to AZD1222 COVID-19 vaccine. Assay: immunoSEQ multiplex PCR; the TCRdb copy retains only in-frame clones and omits some. Here the sample spans 200,000 or so clones, 94% being singletons. To note about this clone: Its antigen remains unknown.

The CDR3 consists of 16 residues. CDR1 is MNHEY, CDR2 SMNVEV, per germline (reference sequence). V lost 5 bases, J lost 1 base, and 18 bases lay in between. Study results and limitations: Increases in Spike-specific TCR breadth and depth were seen after two AZD1222 doses. Baseline testing showed seropositivity in only six AZD1222 recipients.

This chain uses TRBV27 with TRBJ2-7; unclear D gene. The clonotype comes from an adult in good health. The sample was peripheral blood, taken on day 0 of AZD1222 vaccination. CDR3 sequence: CASSHTGPTPSYEQYF. For the CDR3, the DNA is TGTGCCAGCAGTCATACCGGTCCGACGCCATCCTACGAGCAGTACTTC.